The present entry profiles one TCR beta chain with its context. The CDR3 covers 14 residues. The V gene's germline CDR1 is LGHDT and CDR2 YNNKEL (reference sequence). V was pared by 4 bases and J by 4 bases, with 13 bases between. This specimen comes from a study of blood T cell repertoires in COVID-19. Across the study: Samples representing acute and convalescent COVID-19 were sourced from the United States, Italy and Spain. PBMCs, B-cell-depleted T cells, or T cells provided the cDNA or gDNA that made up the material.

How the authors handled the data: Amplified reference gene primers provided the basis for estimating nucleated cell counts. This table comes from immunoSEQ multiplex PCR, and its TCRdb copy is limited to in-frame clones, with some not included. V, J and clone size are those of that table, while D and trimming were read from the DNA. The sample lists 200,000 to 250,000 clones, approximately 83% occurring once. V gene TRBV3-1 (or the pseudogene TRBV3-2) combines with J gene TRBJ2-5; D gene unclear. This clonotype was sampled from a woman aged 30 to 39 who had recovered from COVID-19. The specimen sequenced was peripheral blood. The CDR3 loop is CASSRGRGLETQYF. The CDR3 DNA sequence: TGTGCCAGCAGCCGAGGCCGAGGCTTAGAGACCCAGTACTTC.